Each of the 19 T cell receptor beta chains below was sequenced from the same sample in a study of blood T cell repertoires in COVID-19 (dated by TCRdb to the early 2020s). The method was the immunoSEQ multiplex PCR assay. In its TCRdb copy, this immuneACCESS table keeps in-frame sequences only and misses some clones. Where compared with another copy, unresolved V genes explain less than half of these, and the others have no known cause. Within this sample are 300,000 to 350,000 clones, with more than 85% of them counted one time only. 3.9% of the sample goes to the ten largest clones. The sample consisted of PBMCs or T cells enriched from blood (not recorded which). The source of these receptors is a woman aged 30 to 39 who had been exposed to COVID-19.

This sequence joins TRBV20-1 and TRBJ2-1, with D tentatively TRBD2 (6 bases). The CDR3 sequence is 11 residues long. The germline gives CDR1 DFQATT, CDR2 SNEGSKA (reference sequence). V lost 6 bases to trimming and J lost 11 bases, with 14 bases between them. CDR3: CSALTSPQQFF. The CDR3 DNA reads TGCAGTGCACTTACTAGCCCGCAGCAGTTCTTC.

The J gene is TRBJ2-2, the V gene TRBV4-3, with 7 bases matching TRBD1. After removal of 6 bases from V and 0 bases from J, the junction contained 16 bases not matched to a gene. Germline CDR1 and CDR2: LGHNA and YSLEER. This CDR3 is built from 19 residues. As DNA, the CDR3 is TGCGCCAGCAGTCAACACGAGACCGGGACAGATACGAACACCGGGGAGCTGTTTTTT. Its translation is CASSQHETGTDTNTGELFF.

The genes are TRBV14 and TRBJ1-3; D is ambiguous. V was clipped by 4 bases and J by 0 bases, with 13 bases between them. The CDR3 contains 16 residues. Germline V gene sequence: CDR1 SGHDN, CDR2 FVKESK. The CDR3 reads CASSPYRGVSGNTIYF. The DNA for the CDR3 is TGTGCCAGCAGCCCATATCGCGGCGTCTCTGGAAACACCATATATTTT.

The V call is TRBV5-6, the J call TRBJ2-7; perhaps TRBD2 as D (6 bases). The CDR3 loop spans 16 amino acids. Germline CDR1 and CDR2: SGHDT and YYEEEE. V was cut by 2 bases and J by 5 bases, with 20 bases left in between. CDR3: CASSFSLYGGIDEQYF. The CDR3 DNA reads TGTGCCAGCAGCTTCTCCCTTTATGGGGGGATCGACGAGCAGTACTTC.

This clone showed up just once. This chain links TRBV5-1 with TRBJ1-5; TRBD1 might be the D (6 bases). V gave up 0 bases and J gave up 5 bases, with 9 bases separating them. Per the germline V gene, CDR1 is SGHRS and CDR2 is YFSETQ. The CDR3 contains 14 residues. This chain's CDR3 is CASSLVGGDQPQHF. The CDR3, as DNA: TGCGCCAGCAGCTTGGTAGGGGGGGATCAGCCCCAGCATTTT.

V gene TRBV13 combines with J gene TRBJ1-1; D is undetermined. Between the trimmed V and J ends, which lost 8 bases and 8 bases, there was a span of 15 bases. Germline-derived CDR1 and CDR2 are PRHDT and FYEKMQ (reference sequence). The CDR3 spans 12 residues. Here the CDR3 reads CASSGLNLEAFF. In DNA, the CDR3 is TGTGCCAGCTCTGGACTGAACCTCGAAGCTTTCTTT.

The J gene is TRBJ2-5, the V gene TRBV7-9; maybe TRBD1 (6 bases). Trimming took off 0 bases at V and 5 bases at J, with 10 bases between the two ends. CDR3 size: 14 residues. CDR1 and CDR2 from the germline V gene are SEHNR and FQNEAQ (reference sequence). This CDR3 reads CASSLAGGRETQYF. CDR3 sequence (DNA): TGTGCCAGCAGCTTAGCAGGGGGACGGGAGACCCAGTACTTC.

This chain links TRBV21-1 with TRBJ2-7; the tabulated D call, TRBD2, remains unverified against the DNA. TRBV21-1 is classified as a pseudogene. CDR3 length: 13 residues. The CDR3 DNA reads TGTGCCAGCATTAGCGGGGGGAGCTACGAGCAGTACTTC. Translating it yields CASISGGSYEQYF.

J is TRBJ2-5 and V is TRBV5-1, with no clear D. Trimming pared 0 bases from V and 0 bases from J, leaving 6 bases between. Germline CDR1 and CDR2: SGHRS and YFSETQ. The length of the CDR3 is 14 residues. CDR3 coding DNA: TGCGCCAGCAGCTTGGCAGGATACCAAGAGACCCAGTACTTC. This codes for CASSLAGYQETQYF.

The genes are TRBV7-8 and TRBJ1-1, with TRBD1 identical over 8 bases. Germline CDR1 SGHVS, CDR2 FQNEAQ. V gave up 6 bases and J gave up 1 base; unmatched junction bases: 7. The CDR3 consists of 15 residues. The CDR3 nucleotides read TGTGCCAGCAGTCGTACAGGGGGAACGAACACTGAAGCTTTCTTT. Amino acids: CASSRTGGTNTEAFF.

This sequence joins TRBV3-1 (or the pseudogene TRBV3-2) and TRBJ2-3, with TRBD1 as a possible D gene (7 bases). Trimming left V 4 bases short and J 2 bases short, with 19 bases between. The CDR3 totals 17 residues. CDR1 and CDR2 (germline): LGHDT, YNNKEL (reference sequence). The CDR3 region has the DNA TGTGCCAGCAGCCCCCGCGCGGGACAGAGATACACAGATACGCAGTATTTT. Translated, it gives CASSPRAGQRYTDTQYF.

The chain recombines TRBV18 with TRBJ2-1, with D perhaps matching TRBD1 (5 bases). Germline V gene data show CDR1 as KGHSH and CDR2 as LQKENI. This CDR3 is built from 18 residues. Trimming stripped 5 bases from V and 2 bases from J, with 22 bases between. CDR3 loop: CASSTPTGQGGPYNEQFF. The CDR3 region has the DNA TGTGCCAGCTCAACCCCCACCGGGCAGGGCGGCCCCTACAATGAGCAGTTCTTC.

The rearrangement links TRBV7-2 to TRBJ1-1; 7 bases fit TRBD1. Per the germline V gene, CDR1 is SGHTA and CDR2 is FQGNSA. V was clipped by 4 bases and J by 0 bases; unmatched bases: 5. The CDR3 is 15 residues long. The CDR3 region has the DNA TGTGCCAGCAGCTATTCCGGGACAGTGAACACTGAAGCTTTCTTT. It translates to CASSYSGTVNTEAFF. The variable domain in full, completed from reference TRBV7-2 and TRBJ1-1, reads GAGVSQSPSNKVTEKGKDVELRCDPISGHTALYWYRQSLGQGLEFLIYFQGNSAPDKSGLPSDRFSAERTGGSVSTLTIQRTQQEDSAVYLCASSYSGTVNTEAFFGQGTRLTVV.

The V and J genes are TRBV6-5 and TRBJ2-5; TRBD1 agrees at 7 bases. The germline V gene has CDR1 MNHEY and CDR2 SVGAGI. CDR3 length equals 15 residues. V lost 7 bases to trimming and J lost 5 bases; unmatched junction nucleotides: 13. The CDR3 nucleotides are TGTGCCAGCAACCCCGGGACAGCTGTACGGGAGACCCAGTACTTC. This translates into CASNPGTAVRETQYF.

The CDR3 bases are TGTGCCACCAGCAGCGGGACAGTCGGGCAAGAGACCCAGTACTTC. Its translation: CATSSGTVGQETQYF. This chain connects TRBV15 to TRBJ2-5; 7 bases are shared with TRBD1. The CDR3 extends over 15 amino acids. Unmatched junction bases numbered 6, after V lost 3 bases and J lost 2 bases. CDR1 is LNHNV, CDR2 YYDKDF, per germline (reference sequence).

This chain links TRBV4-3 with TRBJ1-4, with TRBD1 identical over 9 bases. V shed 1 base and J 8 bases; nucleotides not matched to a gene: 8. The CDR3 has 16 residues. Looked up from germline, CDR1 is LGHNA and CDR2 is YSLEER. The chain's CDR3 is CASSQGLGTGTEKLFF. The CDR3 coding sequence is TGCGCCAGCAGCCAAGGCTTAGGGACAGGGACAGAAAAACTGTTTTTT.

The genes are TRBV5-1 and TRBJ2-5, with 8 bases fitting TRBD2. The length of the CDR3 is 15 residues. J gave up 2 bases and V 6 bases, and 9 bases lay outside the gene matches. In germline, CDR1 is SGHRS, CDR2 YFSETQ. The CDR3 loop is CASTQTGTRQETQYF. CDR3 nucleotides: TGCGCCAGCACCCAGACCGGGACTAGACAAGAGACCCAGTACTTC.

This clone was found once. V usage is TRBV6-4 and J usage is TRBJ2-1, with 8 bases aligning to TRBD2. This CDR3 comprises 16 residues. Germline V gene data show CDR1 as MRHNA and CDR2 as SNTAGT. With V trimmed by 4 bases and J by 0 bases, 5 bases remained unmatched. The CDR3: CASSGGLASSYNEQFF. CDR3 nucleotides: TGTGCCAGCAGTGGAGGACTAGCCTCCTCCTACAATGAGCAGTTCTTC.

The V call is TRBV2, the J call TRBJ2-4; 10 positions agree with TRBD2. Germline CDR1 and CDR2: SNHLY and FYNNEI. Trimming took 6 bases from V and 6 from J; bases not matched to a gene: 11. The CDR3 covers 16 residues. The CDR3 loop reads CASSGTSARGGNIQYF. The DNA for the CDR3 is TGTGCCAGCAGCGGGACTAGCGCAAGGGGGGGAAACATTCAGTACTTC.